This T cell receptor beta chain was sequenced in a study of blood T cell repertoires in COVID-19. This clone appeared a few times. Under the authors' procedure: Cell counts per sample came from amplifying reference gene primers. The assay was immunoSEQ multiplex PCR, and TCRdb's table has in-frame clones only and misses some. The V and J calls and the clone size are those of that table, but D and trimming were determined from the DNA. The sample lists approximately 260,000 clones, around nine tenths occurring once. The clonotype comes from a woman aged 70-85 years with COVID-19, enrolled during active disease. The sample consisted of peripheral blood.

In DNA, the CDR3 is TGTGCCAGCAGTTTTCTTGGACAGATCAACACTGAAGCTTTCTTT. This sequence encodes CASSFLGQINTEAFF. This rearrangement joins TRBV28 to TRBJ1-1; D may be TRBD1 (6 bases). Per the germline V gene, CDR1 is MDHEN and CDR2 is SYDVKM. Trimming removed 3 bases at V and 2 bases at J, with 13 bases between. The length of the CDR3 is 15 residues. Supplemented by reference TRBV28 and TRBJ1-1, the full variable domain reads DVKVTQSSRYLVKRTGEKVFLECVQDMDHENMFWYRQDPGLGLRLIYFSYDVKMKEKGDIPEGYSVSREKKERFSLILESASTNQTSMYLCASSFLGQINTEAFFGQGTRLTVV.